This TCR beta chain was retrieved from a study of blood T cell repertoires in COVID-19. About the study: PBMCs, B-cell-depleted T cells, or T cells provided the cDNA or gDNA that made up the material.

Only in-frame clones appear in the TCRdb table, and some are missing; sequencing was by immunoSEQ multiplex PCR. The top ten clones hold about 0.75% of a sample with more than 450,000 clones, around 90% of them seen once. Germline CDR1 and CDR2: KGHSH and LQKENI. The CDR3 length is 15 residues. Between the trimmed V and J ends, which lost 0 bases and 1 base, there was a span of 9 bases. Participant-given clinical history determined each cohort assignment. Two negative PCRs, clearance, or symptom resolution had been documented for recovered Cohort 3 donors. This clone has a single count. The receptor comes from a woman younger than 35 who had recovered from COVID-19. Sequencing was done on a sample of PBMCs or T cells enriched from blood (not recorded which). The V and J genes are TRBV18 and TRBJ1-1, with D possibly TRBD1 on 6 matching bases. The CDR3 protein is CASSPPAGENTEAFF. CDR3 bases: TGTGCCAGCTCACCACCCGCAGGGGAGAACACTGAAGCTTTCTTT.